This T cell receptor beta chain is drawn from a study of glioma-infiltrating T cells after dendritic cell vaccination. Study information: Patients received autologous tumor lysate-pulsed dendritic cell vaccination between about 2003 and 2012.

Here immunoSEQ multiplex PCR was the method, and the copy in TCRdb shows in-frame clones only, minus some. The sample includes tens of thousands of clones, about 80% seen only once; the top ten take under 2.5%. This CDR3 contains 18 residues. CDR1 is LNHDA, CDR2 SQIVND, per germline (reference sequence). The V and J ends lost 4 bases and 0 bases, in that order; junction bases with no gene match: 9. The source was blood, collected before dendritic cell vaccination. The rearrangement joins TRBV19 to TRBJ1-6; 7 nucleotides line up with TRBD1. This clonotype was obtained from a human donor with glioblastoma. CDR3 region: CASSNPRDRSSYNSPLHF. The CDR3 DNA sequence: TGTGCCAGTAGTAACCCCCGGGACAGAAGCTCCTATAATTCACCCCTCCACTTT. Using reference TRBV19 and TRBJ1-6 for the parts outside the CDR3, the full variable domain is DGGITQSPKYLFRKEGQNVTLSCEQNLNHDAMYWYRQDPGQGLRLIYYSQIVNDFQKGDIAEGYSVSREKKESFPLTVTSAQKNPTAFYLCASSNPRDRSSYNSPLHFGNGTRLTVT.